This T cell receptor beta chain was observed in a study of T cell responses to AZD1222 COVID-19 vaccine. Worth noting for this clone: Its antigen is not identified.

Study conclusions and caveats: Spike-spanning, vaccine-associated CD4 TCRs were dominant at 160-218 and 743-854. There were repertoire samples only from the period after the peak T cell response. The donor group comprised mostly white British people and more females; the analysis possibly underestimated clonal diversity.

The assay was immunoSEQ multiplex PCR, and TCRdb's table has in-frame clones only and misses some. The profile shows about 190,000 clones, about 94% of them singletons. The sequence came from an adult in good health. The starting material was peripheral blood, obtained on day 0 of AZD1222 vaccination.

The CDR3: CASRGAYERTSGNTIYF. The CDR3 bases are TGTGCCAGCAGAGGGGCATACGAACGCACTTCGGGAAACACCATATATTTT. The rearrangement links TRBV6-4 to TRBJ1-3; a weak D match, TRBD1 (5 bases). CDR3 length: 17 residues. Trimming left V 6 bases short and J 4 bases short, with 22 bases between. Germline V gives CDR1 MRHNA, CDR2 SNTAGT.